These T cell receptor beta chains were read from a single sample in a study of blood T cells in healthy people across ages. TCRdb reprocessed the 5' RACE reads via MiXCR and lists one record per CDR3 protein. The sample contains about 1.7 million distinct CDR3 sequences, 28% of which appear only once. The sequenced sample consisted of blood. Source of these receptors: a woman aged 25 to 39 in good health. The CDR3 runs from the conserved cysteine through the conserved F or W. The order of the fields is clone size, D gene, CDR3 length, V gene, J gene, CDR3 DNA, CDR3 protein. A D gene is named only where the DNA matches it firmly. Some rows have no size entry. The others give once, few or many, or a class for an expanded clone.

abundance: .; d_gene: TRBD1; len: 15; v_gene: TRBV5-1; j_gene: TRBJ2-7; CDR3nt: TGCGCCAGCAGCGGTGGACAGGGGCTTACCTACGAGCAGTACTTC; CDR3aa: CASSGGQGLTYEQYF
abundance: many; d_gene: TRBD2; len: 15; v_gene: TRBV27; j_gene: TRBJ2-3; CDR3nt: TGTGCCAGCAGCCCTACTAGCGTCGGCACAGATACGCAGTATTTT; CDR3aa: CASSPTSVGTDTQYF
abundance: few; d_gene: .; len: 15; v_gene: TRBV6-2/TRBV6-3; j_gene: TRBJ2-1; CDR3nt: TGTGCCAGCAGTTATTACGGGTTACGGCACAATGAGCAGTTCTTC; CDR3aa: CASSYYGLRHNEQFF
abundance: .; d_gene: .; len: 10; v_gene: TRBV6-4; j_gene: TRBJ1-5; CDR3nt: TGTGCCAGCACCCTTCAGCCCCAGCATTTT; CDR3aa: CASTLQPQHF
abundance: .; d_gene: .; len: 13; v_gene: TRBV27; j_gene: TRBJ1-2; CDR3nt: TGTGCCACCGCTGTTGGGAAGGCTGGTGGCTACACCTTC; CDR3aa: CATAVGKAGGYTF
abundance: .; d_gene: TRBD1; len: 14; v_gene: TRBV7-2; j_gene: TRBJ2-4; CDR3nt: TGTGCCAGCAGCTCCAGACAGGGGTCCTCCATTCAGTACTTC; CDR3aa: CASSSRQGSSIQYF
abundance: .; d_gene: TRBD1; len: 14; v_gene: TRBV27; j_gene: TRBJ1-1; CDR3nt: TGTGCCAGCAGGCCACGCAGGGGGGAGGTTGAAGCTTTCTTT; CDR3aa: CASRPRRGEVEAFF
abundance: .; d_gene: .; len: 13; v_gene: TRBV19; j_gene: TRBJ1-5; CDR3nt: TGTGCCAGTAGGATAGGGGTCAATCAGCCCCAGCATTTT; CDR3aa: CASRIGVNQPQHF
abundance: many; d_gene: TRBD2; len: 15; v_gene: TRBV20-1; j_gene: TRBJ2-1; CDR3nt: TGCAGTGCTGACCCCACTAGCGGGACCTACAATGAGCAGTTCTTC; CDR3aa: CSADPTSGTYNEQFF
abundance: .; d_gene: TRBD2; len: 18; v_gene: TRBV12-3/TRBV12-4; j_gene: TRBJ2-1; CDR3nt: TGTGCCAGCAGTCTCTATCCGGGACGAGCGGGGGGTGACAATGAGCAGTTCTTC; CDR3aa: CASSLYPGRAGGDNEQFF
abundance: many; d_gene: TRBD1; len: 15; v_gene: TRBV7-6; j_gene: TRBJ2-4; CDR3nt: TGTGCCAGCAGCGCGGGACAGGGGGACGGAAACATTCAGTACTTC; CDR3aa: CASSAGQGDGNIQYF
abundance: few; d_gene: .; len: 14; v_gene: TRBV7-2; j_gene: TRBJ2-1; CDR3nt: TGTGCCAGCAGCCCCCCGACTAGTTCGGCTGAGCAGTTCTTC; CDR3aa: CASSPPTSSAEQFF
abundance: .; d_gene: TRBD2; len: 21; v_gene: TRBV20-1; j_gene: TRBJ2-3; CDR3nt: TGCAGTGCTAGAGATAGGCTAGGACAGGCGAGACTAGCGGGGATCACAGATACGCAGTATTTT; CDR3aa: CSARDRLGQARLAGITDTQYF
abundance: many; d_gene: .; len: 16; v_gene: TRBV4-1; j_gene: TRBJ2-7; CDR3nt: TGCGCCAGCAGCCAAGATCTGGCAGAACCCTCCTACGAGCAGTACTTC; CDR3aa: CASSQDLAEPSYEQYF
abundance: .; d_gene: .; len: 15; v_gene: TRBV5-1; j_gene: TRBJ1-2; CDR3nt: TGCGCCAGCAGCCCCGATGGGGCGGGTAACTATGGCTACACCTTC; CDR3aa: CASSPDGAGNYGYTF
abundance: .; d_gene: .; len: 13; v_gene: TRBV2; j_gene: TRBJ2-3; CDR3nt: TGTGCCAGCAGTGACCACAACACAGATACGCAGTATTTT; CDR3aa: CASSDHNTDTQYF
abundance: .; d_gene: .; len: 15; v_gene: TRBV7-2; j_gene: TRBJ2-2; CDR3nt: TGTGCCAGCAGCTCCCAACAGGGCGTCCCCGGGGAGCTGTTTTTT; CDR3aa: CASSSQQGVPGELFF
abundance: .; d_gene: TRBD2; len: 14; v_gene: TRBV29-1; j_gene: TRBJ2-7; CDR3nt: TGCAGCGTTGGACCGGGGGGGCCCCCCTACGAGCAGTACTTC; CDR3aa: CSVGPGGPPYEQYF
abundance: .; d_gene: TRBD1; len: 15; v_gene: TRBV6-5; j_gene: TRBJ1-4; CDR3nt: TGTGCCAGCAGTGCCGTCGACAGGGATAATGAAAAACTGTTTTTT; CDR3aa: CASSAVDRDNEKLFF
abundance: many; d_gene: TRBD2; len: 14; v_gene: TRBV20-1; j_gene: TRBJ2-7; CDR3nt: TGCAGTGCTAGGCCGGCTAGCGGGGAACTCGAGCAGTACTTC; CDR3aa: CSARPASGELEQYF
abundance: many; d_gene: TRBD2; len: 17; v_gene: TRBV20-1; j_gene: TRBJ2-4; CDR3nt: TGCAGTGCTAGGCAACCAGGACTAGCGGGAGCCAAAAACATTCAGTACTTC; CDR3aa: CSARQPGLAGAKNIQYF
abundance: few; d_gene: .; len: 15; v_gene: TRBV28; j_gene: TRBJ2-3; CDR3nt: TGTGCCAGCAGTCCCCCATGGCGCGACACAGATACGCAGTATTTT; CDR3aa: CASSPPWRDTDTQYF
abundance: .; d_gene: .; len: 14; v_gene: TRBV12-3/TRBV12-4; j_gene: TRBJ2-7; CDR3nt: TGTGCCAGCAGTTCCGGGATAAAGCGGGACGAGCAGTACTTC; CDR3aa: CASSSGIKRDEQYF